The TCR beta chain described here comes from a study of spatial heterogeneity in lung cancer. Overall study: Sequence detection consistently recorded a greater number of beta-chain than alpha-chain sequences.

This CDR3 has 14 amino acids. Germline assignment: CDR1 KGHSH and CDR2 LQKENI. Unmatched junction bases numbered 1, after V lost 4 bases and J lost 4 bases. Time point described: sample taken at primary tumor resection. A total of some 70 untreated early-stage non-small cell lung cancer patients served as donors. Tumor, nontumor lung or frozen PBMC supplied whole RNA that was sequenced unsorted. This clonotype was counted many times. Unique molecular identifiers, one per molecule, were present on every TCR cDNA molecule. TCRdb reanalysed the 5' RACE reads using MiXCR and keeps one entry per CDR3 protein. The sample has around 10,000 distinct CDR3 sequences, roughly 3.5% seen once.

The source of this sequence is a female donor with early-stage non-small cell lung cancer. V and J are TRBV18 and TRBJ2-1; TRBD1 agrees at 10 bases. The sample here was PBMCs, taken at surgery. Here the CDR3 DNA reads TGTGCCAGCTCACGGGACAGGGGTTACAATGAGCAGTTCTTC. Encoded protein: CASSRDRGYNEQFF.